This T cell receptor (beta chain) was obtained from a study of shared clonotypes between healthy human individuals. Study-wide results and limits: At large depth, rarefaction still showed sorted-subset sequencing to be incomplete. Sampling covered blood only; tissue repertoires likely differ.

Each subset's genomic DNA was split evenly across several immunoSEQ plates. Data came from immunoSEQ multiplex PCR; TCRdb stores just in-frame clones and leaves some out. The sample holds 2.3 million or so clones; approximately 95% are singletons and the top ten take 0.3% to 0.4%. This clone was seen just once. Its specificity is not known. Sequencing used naive CD4+ T cells from PBMCs. As to subset: CD45RA+ positively selected. This receptor was identified in a man between 18 and 29 years old in good health. Some clones in this sample may be carry-over from other donors' samples.

CDR3 amino acids: CASSLNIGRAGTGELFF. The CDR3 DNA reads as TGTGCCAGCAGCTTGAATATCGGGAGGGCCGGAACCGGGGAGCTGTTTTTT. The chain links TRBV5-4 to TRBJ2-2, with 8 bases lining up with TRBD2. Losses at the gene ends were 1 base for V and 5 bases for J; bases not matched to a gene: 10. This CDR3 region has 17 residues. Germline-derived CDR1 and CDR2 are SGHNT and YYREEE (reference sequence).